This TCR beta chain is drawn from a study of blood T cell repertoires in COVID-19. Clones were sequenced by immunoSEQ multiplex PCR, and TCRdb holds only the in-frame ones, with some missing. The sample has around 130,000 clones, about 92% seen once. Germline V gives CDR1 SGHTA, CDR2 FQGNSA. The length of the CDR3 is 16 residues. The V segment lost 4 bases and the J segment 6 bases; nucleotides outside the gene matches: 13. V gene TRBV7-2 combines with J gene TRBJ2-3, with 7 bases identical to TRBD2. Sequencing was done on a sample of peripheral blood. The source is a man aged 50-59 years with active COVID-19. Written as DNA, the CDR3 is TGTGCCAGCAGCTCCCGACTAGCCGGAGAAGGGGATACGCAGTATTTT. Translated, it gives CASSSRLAGEGDTQYF. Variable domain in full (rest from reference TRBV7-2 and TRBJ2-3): GAGVSQSPSNKVTEKGKDVELRCDPISGHTALYWYRQSLGQGLEFLIYFQGNSAPDKSGLPSDRFSAERTGGSVSTLTIQRTQQEDSAVYLCASSSRLAGEGDTQYFGPGTRLTVL.